This T cell receptor beta chain was sequenced in a study of graft-versus-host responses after intestinal transplantation. Study-level background: Each patient got anti-thymocyte globulin induction, then tacrolimus and steroids for roughly 3 years.

The V end lost 5 bases, the J end lost 7 bases, and 12 bases lay between the germline ends. The CDR3 covers 13 residues. Germline V gives CDR1 SGHVS, CDR2 FQNEAQ. Study results and limitations: Peak circulating GvH clone levels were associated with early post-transplant HvG declines.

A note on this clone: Its antigen is unknown.

Assay used: immunoSEQ multiplex PCR; TCRdb lists only in-frame clones, some missing. The data show 15,000 to 20,000 clones, 65% to 90% seen once. Tissue from the graft was processed to free its intraepithelial and lamina propria lymphocytes. J is TRBJ1-3 and V is TRBV7-8; D is ambiguous. This clonotype was obtained from a human patient who received an intestinal transplant, so some T cells may come from the graft donor. Sequenced here: ileum tissue, sampled approximately 590 days after intestinal transplantation. CDR3 DNA: TGTGCCAGCAGCGAAGGAGTGGGGAACACCATATATTTT. Translating it yields CASSEGVGNTIYF.